What follows are 30 T cell receptor beta chains derived from one specimen sequenced in a study of blood T cell repertoires in COVID-19. Profiled with immunoSEQ multiplex PCR; TCRdb holds only in-frame clones, not every one. The table has approximately 190,000 clones, roughly four fifths seen once; the top ten hold approximately 15%. Input material: peripheral blood. The source of these receptors is a man aged 25 to 40 with active or convalescent COVID-19.

This clone has more than one count but fewer than ten. The rearrangement uses TRBV27 and TRBJ1-5; TRBD1 is a possible D gene (5 bases). V was trimmed by 4 bases and J by 2 bases, leaving 15 bases between them. CDR1 and CDR2 (germline): MNHEY, SMNVEV (reference sequence). The CDR3 spans 16 residues. CDR3 bases: TGTGCCAGCAGTTCGCTGGCCTCGGGGGGCAATCAGCCCCAGCATTTT. Translation gives CASSSLASGGNQPQHF.

A few counts support this clone. The gene calls are TRBV1 and TRBJ1-5; the table's D call, TRBD1, has no DNA check behind it. TRBV1 constitutes a pseudogene. This CDR3 region has 12 residues. The CDR3 sequence: CTSRHSNQPQHF. In nucleotides, the CDR3 is TGCACCAGCAGACATAGCAATCAGCCCCAGCATTTT.

V is TRBV7-9 and J is TRBJ1-2, with D unresolved. V lost 5 bases and J 5 bases, leaving 6 bases between the germline ends. From germline, CDR1 is SEHNR and CDR2 FQNEAQ (reference sequence). The CDR3 length is 11 residues. In DNA form, the CDR3 reads TGTGCCAGCAGCCCCCAATATGGCTACACCTTC. It translates to CASSPQYGYTF.

The gene calls are TRBV27 and TRBJ1-2, with 8 bases lining up with TRBD1. The CDR3 extends over 18 amino acids. Germline V gene data show CDR1 as MNHEY and CDR2 as SMNVEV (reference sequence). The V segment lost 7 bases and the J segment 2 bases; nucleotides outside the gene matches: 18. As DNA, the CDR3 is TGTGCCAGCACTGGTTCGGACAGGGCTGGGTTGAGGAACTATGGCTACACCTTC. It translates to CASTGSDRAGLRNYGYTF.

For the CDR3, the DNA is TGCGCCAGCAGCCAAGAGTTCCTAGCGGGCTCCTACAATGAGCAGTTCTTC. Protein: CASSQEFLAGSYNEQFF. The J gene is TRBJ2-1, the V gene TRBV4-1; TRBD2 agrees at 8 bases. V was pared by 0 bases and J by 0 bases, with 4 bases of the junction left unmatched. Per the germline V gene, CDR1 is MGHRA and CDR2 is YSYEKL. The CDR3 has 17 amino acids.

This chain links TRBV27 with TRBJ1-1; the D gene is possibly TRBD1 (5 bases). CDR1 and CDR2 from the germline V gene are MNHEY and SMNVEV (reference sequence). This CDR3 comprises 15 residues. The V end was cut by 6 bases, the J end by 5 bases, with 19 bases between. CDR3 in DNA: TGTGCCAGCAGCCCATGGGACTTTATGGAGACTGAAGCTTTCTTT. Protein: CASSPWDFMETEAFF.

The chain carries TRBV18 and TRBJ1-2, with 7 bases that match TRBD1. Germline V lookup: CDR1 KGHSH, CDR2 LQKENI. J gave up 2 bases and V 2 bases, and 14 bases lay outside the gene matches. CDR3 size: 18 residues. CDR3 sequence: CASSPIAPETGSNYGYTF. CDR3 DNA: TGTGCCAGCTCACCAATTGCCCCCGAGACAGGGTCCAACTATGGCTACACCTTC.

The rearrangement joins TRBV6-5 to TRBJ1-2; 7 nucleotides agree with TRBD1. Trimming cost V 2 bases and J 4 bases; bases outside gene matches: 4. The CDR3 spans 14 residues. CDR1 is MNHEY, CDR2 SVGAGI, per germline. The DNA of the CDR3 is TGTGCCAGCAGTTACGGGACAGCCCTCTATGGCTACACCTTC. It codes for CASSYGTALYGYTF.

The chain employs TRBV5-1 and TRBJ2-5; a possible D gene is TRBD1 (6 bases). The V end lost 1 base, the J end lost 2 bases, and 12 bases lay between the germline ends. Germline values: CDR1 SGHRS, CDR2 YFSETQ. This CDR3 spans 15 amino acids. DNA for the CDR3: TGCGCCAGCAGCTTGTTGGGGGCCCCTCAAGAGACCCAGTACTTC. Translation gives CASSLLGAPQETQYF.

The sample holds a few counts of this clone. The chain is built from TRBV12-3 or TRBV12-4 and TRBJ1-5; D is unclear. The germline V and J ends were trimmed by 6 bases and 5 bases, with 11 bases remaining between them. The CDR3 length is 13 residues. The CDR3 sequence is CASSELDHQPQHF. The CDR3 DNA reads as TGTGCCAGCAGCGAACTCGATCATCAGCCCCAGCATTTT.

The rearrangement joins TRBV29-1 to TRBJ2-1, with 9 bases that match TRBD2. CDR3 length equals 14 residues. Germline V gives CDR1 SQVTM, CDR2 ANQGSEA. Unmatched junction bases numbered 8, after V lost 7 bases and J lost 4 bases. In DNA, the CDR3 is TGCAGCGCCCGAGGGGCGGGAGGGTACAATGAGCAGTTCTTC. Protein: CSARGAGGYNEQFF.

In its sample, this clone was seen a few times. The chain joins TRBV2 to TRBJ2-5; possible D gene TRBD2, 7 bases. The CDR3 is 14 residues long. From germline, CDR1 is SNHLY and CDR2 FYNNEI. V shed 4 bases and J shed 2 bases, with 11 bases lying between them. The CDR3 sequence: CASSAGGVQETQYF. For the CDR3, the DNA is TGTGCCAGCAGTGCGGGGGGCGTTCAAGAGACCCAGTACTTC.

This rearrangement joins TRBV24-1 to TRBJ2-1; unclear D gene. The CDR3 runs to 14 residues. V was cut by 6 bases and J by 0 bases, with 8 bases left in between. Germline-derived CDR1 and CDR2 are KGHDR and SFDVKD. The CDR3 region is CATSPRSSYNEQFF. CDR3 nucleotides: TGTGCCACCAGTCCCCGGAGCTCCTACAATGAGCAGTTCTTC.

This sequence joins TRBV29-1 and TRBJ2-1, with TRBD1 as a possible D gene (6 bases). Trimming cost V 3 bases and J 6 bases, with 12 bases left between them. The CDR3 contains 13 residues. Germline V CDR1 and CDR2: SQVTM, ANQGSEA. Written as DNA, the CDR3 is TGCAGCGTTGACCGCTACAGGGTCAATGAGCAGTTCTTC. It encodes CSVDRYRVNEQFF.

This chain links TRBV2 with TRBJ2-4, with TRBD1 identical over 7 bases. Germline lookup yields CDR1 SNHLY and CDR2 FYNNEI. CDR3 length: 18 amino acids. Germline trimming cut 7 bases from V and 0 bases from J; bases unmatched to any gene: 15. DNA for the CDR3: TGTGCCAGCACACGCCTGGAGACAGGGTCCTTAGCCAAAAACATTCAGTACTTC. It encodes CASTRLETGSLAKNIQYF.

This clone has a handful of counts. This rearrangement joins TRBV6-5 to TRBJ2-1, with 8 bases identical to TRBD1. The ends lost 2 bases at V and 3 bases at J; junction bases unmatched: 0. The CDR3 has 14 residues. CDR1 MNHEY and CDR2 SVGAGI come from the germline V gene. The CDR3 loop is CASSYTGGYNEQFF. As DNA, the CDR3 is TGTGCCAGCAGTTACACAGGGGGCTACAATGAGCAGTTCTTC.

This clone was detected a few times. J is TRBJ2-1 and V is TRBV18, with TRBD2 matching 8 bases. The CDR3 has 16 amino acids. V trimming: 2 bases; J trimming: 6 bases; junction bases outside the gene matches: 9. Per germline, CDR1 KGHSH and CDR2 LQKENI. As DNA, the CDR3 is TGTGCCAGCTCACCAGCGGAGAGCGGGAGAGCCAATGAGCAGTTCTTC. Its protein product is CASSPAESGRANEQFF.

This chain joins TRBV28 and TRBJ2-3; 10 bases are a match to TRBD1. CDR3 size: 14 residues. Germline lookup yields CDR1 MDHEN and CDR2 SYDVKM. Losses at the gene ends were 6 bases for V and 3 bases for J; bases not matched to a gene: 3. Written as DNA, the CDR3 is TGTGCCAGCAGCCCGGGACAGGGGACAGATACGCAGTATTTT. Translated: CASSPGQGTDTQYF. Supplemented by reference TRBV28 and TRBJ2-3, the full variable domain reads DVKVTQSSRYLVKRTGEKVFLECVQDMDHENMFWYRQDPGLGLRLIYFSYDVKMKEKGDIPEGYSVSREKKERFSLILESASTNQTSMYLCASSPGQGTDTQYFGPGTRLTVL.

The chain is built from TRBV7-2 and TRBJ2-1; 10 bases line up with TRBD1. V lost 4 bases and J lost 3; bases outside the gene matches: 3. There are 15 residues in the CDR3. Germline V CDR1 and CDR2: SGHTA, FQGNSA. CDR3 in amino acids: CASSSGQGSYNEQFF. For the CDR3, the DNA is TGTGCCAGCAGCTCGGGACAGGGGAGCTACAATGAGCAGTTCTTC.

This clone appeared a single time. This chain connects TRBV11-3 to TRBJ2-7; 9 bases are a match to TRBD1. The CDR3 has 14 amino acids. The trim removed 5 bases at V and 1 base at J, leaving 3 bases unmatched. In germline, CDR1 is SGHNT, CDR2 YENEEA. CDR3 coding DNA: TGTGCCAGCAGCCCGACAGGGGGTTCCTACGAGCAGTACTTC. Its protein is CASSPTGGSYEQYF.

V gene TRBV7-9 combines with J gene TRBJ2-2; D is perhaps TRBD2 (5 bases). V lost 1 base to trimming and J lost 5 bases, with 5 bases between them. The germline gives CDR1 SEHNR, CDR2 FQNEAQ (reference sequence). This CDR3 region has 13 residues. The DNA for the CDR3 is TGTGCCAGCAGCTTAGGCGGGACCGGGGAGCTGTTTTTT. It specifies CASSLGGTGELFF.

V gene TRBV7-9 combines with J gene TRBJ2-3, with D unresolved. There are 13 residues in the CDR3. V lost 0 bases and J lost 3, with 4 bases in between. The V gene's germline CDR1 is SEHNR and CDR2 FQNEAQ (reference sequence). The CDR3: CASSLAETDTQYF. Here the CDR3 DNA reads TGTGCCAGCAGCTTAGCGGAGACAGATACGCAGTATTTT.

The J gene is TRBJ1-5, the V gene TRBV25-1; 10 nucleotides line up with TRBD1. Unmatched junction bases numbered 10, after V lost 6 bases and J lost 8 bases. The CDR3 covers 15 residues. Germline V lookup: CDR1 MGHDK, CDR2 SYGVNS. The CDR3 nucleotides read TGTGCCAGCAGAGCAGGGACAGGGGATATGGAGCCCCAGCATTTT. Its translation is CASRAGTGDMEPQHF.

V and J are TRBV5-1 and TRBJ1-2; D remains ambiguous. Trimming stripped 0 bases from V and 7 bases from J, with 10 bases between. CDR1 and CDR2 (germline): SGHRS, YFSETQ. The CDR3 is 13 amino acids. As DNA, the CDR3 is TGCGCCAGCAGCTTGGACAGCCTGCCTGGCTACACCTTC. Protein sequence: CASSLDSLPGYTF.

The rearrangement uses TRBV19 and TRBJ1-1, with a tentative D call TRBD1 (5 bases). V lost 5 bases to trimming and J lost 0 bases, with 22 bases between them. The CDR3 contains 18 residues. Germline V gene data show CDR1 as LNHDA and CDR2 as SQIVND (reference sequence). The CDR3 sequence: CASSPRASWGVMNTEAFF. CDR3 DNA sequence: TGTGCCAGTAGTCCCCGGGCCTCATGGGGGGTTATGAACACTGAAGCTTTCTTT.

J is TRBJ2-7 and V is TRBV5-4; TRBD2 matches at 13 bases. The CDR3 totals 16 residues. Germline V gene lookup returns CDR1 SGHNT and CDR2 YYREEE (reference sequence). V trimming: 4 bases; J trimming: 4 bases; junction bases outside the gene matches: 8. In nucleotides, the CDR3 is TGTGCCAGCAGCAGGATACTAGCGGGAGGGTCGTACGAGCAGTACTTC. Protein: CASSRILAGGSYEQYF.

The V gene is TRBV29-1, the J gene TRBJ1-2; 10 positions match TRBD1. V shed 6 bases and J 8 bases; nucleotides not matched to a gene: 12. Looked up from germline, CDR1 is SQVTM and CDR2 is ANQGSEA. The CDR3 is 14 amino acids. CDR3 nucleotide sequence: TGCAGCGTACGACAGGGGGCGGAACTTGCGGGCTACACCTTC. Protein sequence: CSVRQGAELAGYTF.

The chain recombines TRBV7-9 with TRBJ1-2; D remains ambiguous. Trimming removed 2 bases from V and 7 bases from J, with 14 bases in between. This CDR3 is 14 amino acids long. CDR1 is SEHNR and CDR2 is FQNEAQ in the germline V gene (reference sequence). The CDR3 DNA reads TGTGCCAGCAGCTTATCGGGTCCTGCGAGTGGCTACACCTTC. Encoded protein: CASSLSGPASGYTF. The whole variable domain, remainder taken from reference TRBV7-9 and TRBJ1-2, is DTGVSQNPRHKITKRGQNVTFRCDPISEHNRLYWYRQTLGQGPEFLTYFQNEAQLEKSRLLSDRFSAERPKGSFSTLEIQRTEQGDSAMYLCASSLSGPASGYTFGSGTRLTVV.

This clone was detected a few times. The V and J genes are TRBV9 and TRBJ2-2; possible D gene TRBD1, 6 bases. Trimming shortened V by 0 bases and J by 6 bases, and 12 bases separated the two germline ends. The CDR3 totals 15 residues. The V gene's germline CDR1 is SGDLS and CDR2 YYNGEE. CDR3 bases: TGTGCCAGCAGCGTAGCTTACAGGGCCGCCGGGGAGCTGTTTTTT. Amino acids: CASSVAYRAAGELFF. The whole variable domain, filled in from reference TRBV9 and TRBJ2-2, reads DSGVTQTPKHLITATGQRVTLRCSPRSGDLSVYWYQQSLDQGLQFLIQYYNGEERAKGNILERFSAQQFPDLHSELNLSSLELGDSALYFCASSVAYRAAGELFFGEGSRLTVL.

V is TRBV4-1 and J is TRBJ2-5, with 13 bases identical to TRBD2. This CDR3 spans 17 amino acids. The V gene end was trimmed by 4 bases and the J gene end by 3 bases; junction bases not matched to a gene: 8. Germline CDR1 is MGHRA and CDR2 is YSYEKL. The CDR3 sequence is CASSRRLAGGGEETQYF. CDR3 in DNA: TGCGCCAGCAGCCGGAGACTAGCGGGGGGTGGCGAAGAGACCCAGTACTTC.